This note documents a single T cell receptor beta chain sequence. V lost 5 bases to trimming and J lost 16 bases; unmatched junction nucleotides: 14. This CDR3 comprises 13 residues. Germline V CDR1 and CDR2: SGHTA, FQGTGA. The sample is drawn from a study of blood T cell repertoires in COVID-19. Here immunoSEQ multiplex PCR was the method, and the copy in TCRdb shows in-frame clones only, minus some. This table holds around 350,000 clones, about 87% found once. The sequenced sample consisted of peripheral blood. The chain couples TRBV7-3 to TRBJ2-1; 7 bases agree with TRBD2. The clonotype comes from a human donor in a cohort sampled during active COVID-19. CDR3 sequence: CASSRIRREERFF. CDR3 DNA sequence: TGTGCCAGCAGCAGAATACGACGGGAGGAAAGATTCTTC.